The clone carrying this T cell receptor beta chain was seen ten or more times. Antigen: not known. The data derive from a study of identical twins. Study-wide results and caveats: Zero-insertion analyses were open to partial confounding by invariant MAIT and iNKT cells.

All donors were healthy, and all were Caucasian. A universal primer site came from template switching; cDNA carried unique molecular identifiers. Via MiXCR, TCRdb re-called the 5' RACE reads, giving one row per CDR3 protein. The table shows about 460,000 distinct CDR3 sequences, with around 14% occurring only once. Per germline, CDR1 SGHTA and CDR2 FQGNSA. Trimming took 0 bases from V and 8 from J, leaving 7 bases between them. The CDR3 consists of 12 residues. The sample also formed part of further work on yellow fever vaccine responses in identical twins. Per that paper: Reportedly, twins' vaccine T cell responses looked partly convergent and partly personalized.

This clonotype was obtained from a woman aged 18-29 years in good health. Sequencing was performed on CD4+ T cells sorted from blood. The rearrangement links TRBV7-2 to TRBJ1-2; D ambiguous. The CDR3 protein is CASSLAGSGYTF. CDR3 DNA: TGTGCCAGCAGCTTAGCAGGGAGCGGCTACACCTTC.